This T cell receptor (beta chain) appears in the sequencing data of a study of response to subunit inactivated influenza vaccine. TCRdb independently ran MiXCR on the RT-PCR reads; one entry per CDR3 protein. The data show about 540,000 distinct CDR3 sequences, around 21% seen once. These data were likewise used in another study, on T cells expressing NK-cell markers. As that study records: cDNA encoding TCR beta was synthesized via 5'RACE template switching incorporating UMIs. Underlying the TCR beta repertoires were sorted CD3+CD56+NKG2C+, CD3+CD56+NKG2C- and CD3+CD56-NKG2C+ T cells. Seropositivity for HCMV was found in most of the eight sequenced donors, with one seronegative. An anti-gamma-delta TCR antibody was added in several experiments. It restricted sorting to alpha-beta TCR-expressing T cells.

This material consisted of CD4+ T cells sorted from PBMCs, taken less than 13 days after vaccination. This sequence originates from a man aged 45-65 years who received an inactivated influenza vaccine.

CDR3 residues: CSASNTADLYEQYF. CDR3 DNA: TGCAGTGCTAGTAATACAGCGGACCTCTACGAGCAGTACTTC. J is TRBJ2-7 and V is TRBV20-1; weak D call: TRBD2 (5 bases). Deletions cut 3 bases from V and 3 bases from J, with 15 bases between. Germline-derived CDR1 and CDR2 are DFQATT and SNEGSKA (reference sequence). The CDR3 has 14 residues.